One and the same sample provided the 13 T cell receptor beta chains below, sequenced in a study of tumor-infiltrating lymphocytes in primary liver carcinoma. The tissue used was unsorted bulk material of about 17-33 mg. RNA and DNA were co-extracted from it with the AllPrep DNA/RNA mini kit. The researchers produced TCR beta cDNA from around 500 ng total RNA with a constant-region primer. Slightly modified ARM-PCR served as the procedure for the TCR beta libraries. These libraries came from three rounds of nested multiplex PCR. Use of TRBV1-TRBV30 forward primers with a C-beta reverse primer characterized the first two PCR rounds, which lasted roughly 11 cycles each. TCRdb redid the calling of the multiplex PCR reads with MiXCR, one entry per CDR3 protein. Here the sample spans fewer than 250,000 distinct CDR3 sequences, around four fifths being singletons. Source material: tumor tissue from primary liver carcinoma. Receptor source: a man aged 40-49 years with primary liver carcinoma and hepatitis B virus infection.

This clonotype occurred once. CDR3 DNA sequence: TGTGCCAGTAGTGAAGGAGGATCACCCCTCCACTTT. This translates into CASSEGGSPLHF. This chain connects TRBV4-2 to TRBJ1-6; no clear D gene. The V gene lost 9 bases and the J gene lost 10 bases, with 13 bases spanning the gap. Germline V gene lookup returns CDR1 LGHNA and CDR2 YNFKEQ. The CDR3 runs 12 residues.

The V call is TRBV12-3 or TRBV12-4, the J call TRBJ1-2, with TRBD1 as a possible D gene (6 bases). The ends were cut back, 4 bases at V and 11 bases at J, with 17 bases in the middle. This CDR3 has 13 amino acids. CDR3 loop: CASSSWDKGEYTF. The CDR3 bases are TGTGCCAGCAGTTCCTGGGACAAGGGGGAATACACCTTC.

The chain has TRBV7-3 and TRBJ2-3, with 7 bases fitting TRBD2. This CDR3 has 16 residues. In germline, CDR1 is SGHTA, CDR2 FQGTGA. V gave up 1 base and J gave up 4 bases; unmatched junction bases: 8. Here the CDR3 reads CASSLRLAAWADTQYF. The CDR3 DNA reads TGTGCCAGCAGCTTAAGGCTAGCGGCCTGGGCAGATACGCAGTATTTT.

To note about this clonotype: An end of the junction differs from the germline gene, which may be a read error. The J gene is TRBJ2-3, the V gene TRBV11-1, with D tentatively TRBD1 (5 bases). The CDR3 extends over 19 amino acids. Per the germline V gene, CDR1 is SGHAT and CDR2 is FQDESV (reference sequence). The CDR3 DNA is TGTGCCAGAAGCTCTAGGGGAAGCTCTATTGGAGCCCGCACAGATACGCAGTATTTT. Translation gives CARSSRGSSIGARTDTQYF.

As regards this clonotype: Germline is not matched at one junction end, which may reflect a read error. The chain joins TRBV6-2 or TRBV6-3 to TRBJ1-1; D perhaps matches TRBD1 (5 bases). Germline V lookup: CDR1 MNHEY, CDR2 SVGEGT. CDR3 size: 15 residues. The CDR3 protein is CTSGKQGARSTEAFF. The CDR3 DNA follows: TGTACCAGCGGTAAACAAGGGGCGAGGAGCACTGAAGCTTTCTTT.

The chain couples TRBV5-4 to TRBJ2-3; D is possibly TRBD2 (5 bases). The germline V and J ends were trimmed by 3 bases and 4 bases, with 9 bases remaining between them. CDR3 length: 13 residues. CDR1 and CDR2 (germline): SGHNT, YYREEE (reference sequence). CDR3: CASSWRSADTQYF. The DNA of the CDR3 is TGTGCCAGCAGCTGGAGGAGCGCAGATACGCAGTATTTT.

The rearrangement joins TRBV6-5 to TRBJ2-1, with 9 bases lining up with TRBD2. In germline, CDR1 is MNHEY, CDR2 SVGAGI. The CDR3 extends over 16 amino acids. The CDR3 sequence is CVGSPILAGRPGEQFF. CDR3 bases: TGTGTCGGCAGTCCTATCCTAGCGGGACGCCCTGGTGAGCAGTTCTTC.

For this clonotype: The CDR3 does not end in the conserved phenylalanine or tryptophan, so this is likely a read error. J is TRBJ2-3 and V is TRBV7-8; D is uncertain. Germline CDR1 and CDR2: SGHVS and FQNEAQ. The CDR3 is 14 amino acids. CDR3 sequence reads: CASSISCYTDTQYC. The DNA of the CDR3 is TGTGCCAGCAGCATTAGCTGTTACACAGATACACAGTATTGT.

In regard to this clonotype: Because the CDR3 is missing its conserved closing phenylalanine or tryptophan, this is likely a read error. V is TRBV11-2 and J is TRBJ2-7; D is possibly TRBD1 (5 bases). The CDR3 is made up of 14 amino acids. Trimming removed 10 bases at V and 3 bases at J, with 19 bases between. Germline V CDR1 and CDR2: SGHAT, FQNNGV. For the CDR3, the DNA is TGTGCCAACAACTCTAACAGGAACTTCTACGAGCAGTACATC. This sequence encodes CANNSNRNFYEQYI.

As concerns this clonotype: The junction shows a germline mismatch at one end, possibly a read error. The gene calls are TRBV4-3 and TRBJ1-1, with no clear D. Germline CDR1 LGHNA, CDR2 YSLEER. CDR3 size: 13 residues. This CDR3 reads CASSRYINTKAFF. The CDR3 nucleotides are TGCGCCAGCAGCCGATACATAAACACTAAAGCTTTCTTT.

The V call is TRBV14, the J call TRBJ2-6, with D uncertain. The CDR3 covers 15 residues. Germline CDR1 and CDR2: SGHDN and FVKESK. The CDR3 DNA reads TGTACCGGCAGCCAAGGCGCAGCTGGGGCCAACGTCCTGACTTTC. As protein: CTGSQGAAGANVLTF.

A note on this clonotype: The germline gene is not matched at one end of the junction; a read error may be the cause. CDR3 protein: CARSKLAGRTKNIQYF. CDR3 sequence (DNA): TGTGCCCGCAGCAAACTAGCGGGAAGGACCAAAAACATTCAGTACTTC. The chain recombines TRBV10-1 with TRBJ2-4; TRBD2 matches at 10 bases. The CDR3 runs 16 residues. The V gene's germline CDR1 is WNHNN and CDR2 SYGVQD (reference sequence).

Concerning this clonotype itself: This could be a read error, since a much larger clone is one nucleotide away. The chain uses TRBV5-1 and TRBJ2-5, with 13 bases aligning to TRBD2. V was pared by 0 bases and J by 4 bases, with 3 bases of the junction left unmatched. The length of the CDR3 is 16 residues. CDR1 and CDR2 from the germline V gene are SGHRS and YFSETQ. CDR3 nucleotides: TGCGCCAGCAGCTTGGGTGGACTAGCGGGAGTAGAGACCCAGTACTTC. Protein: CASSLGGLAGVETQYF.